Sequencing of this T cell receptor (beta chain) was carried out in a study of blood T cells in healthy people across ages. A J-beta primer mix and a sample-barcoded 5' primer were used in a second PCR of roughly 6 to 11 cycles. From the 5' RACE reads, TCRdb called clonotypes with MiXCR, one entry per CDR3 protein. The table shows 1.5 million to 2 million distinct CDR3 sequences, with 49% occurring only once. This CDR3 contains 21 residues. Germline lookup yields CDR1 SGHAT and CDR2 FQDESV (reference sequence). The trim removed 4 bases at V and 0 bases at J, leaving 19 bases unmatched. Sequenced material: blood. The rearrangement joins TRBV11-1 to TRBJ2-1; 9 bases match TRBD2. The sequence was obtained from a woman aged 40 to 55 in good health. The CDR3 sequence is CASSWRRRAGGHLPSYNEQFF. CDR3 in DNA: TGTGCCAGCAGCTGGCGACGAAGAGCGGGGGGACACCTGCCCTCCTACAATGAGCAGTTCTTC. The entire variable domain, with the rest obtained from reference TRBV11-1 and TRBJ2-1, is as follows: EAEVAQSPRYKITEKSQAVAFWCDPISGHATLYWYRQILGQGPELLVQFQDESVVDDSQLPKDRFSAERLKGVDSTLKIQPAELGDSAMYLCASSWRRRAGGHLPSYNEQFFGPGTRLTVL.